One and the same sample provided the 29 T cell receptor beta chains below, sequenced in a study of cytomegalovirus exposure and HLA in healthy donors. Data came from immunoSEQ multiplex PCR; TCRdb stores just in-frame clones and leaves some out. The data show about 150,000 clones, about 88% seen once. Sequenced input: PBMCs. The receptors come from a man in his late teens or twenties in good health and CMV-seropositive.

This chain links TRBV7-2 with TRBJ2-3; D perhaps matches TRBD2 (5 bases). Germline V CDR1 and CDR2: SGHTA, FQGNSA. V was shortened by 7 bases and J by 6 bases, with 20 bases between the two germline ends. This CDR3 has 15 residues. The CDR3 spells CASTERAPRGDTQYF. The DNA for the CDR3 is TGTGCCAGCACCGAAAGGGCCCCCCGCGGGGATACGCAGTATTTT.

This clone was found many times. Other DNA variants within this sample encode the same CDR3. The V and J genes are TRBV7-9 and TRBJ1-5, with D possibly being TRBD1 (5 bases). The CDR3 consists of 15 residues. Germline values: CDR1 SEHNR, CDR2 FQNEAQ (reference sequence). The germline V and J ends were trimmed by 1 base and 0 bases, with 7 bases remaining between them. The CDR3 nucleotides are TGTGCCAGCAGCTTAGGGGGCTATAGCAATCAGCCCCAGCATTTT. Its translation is CASSLGGYSNQPQHF.

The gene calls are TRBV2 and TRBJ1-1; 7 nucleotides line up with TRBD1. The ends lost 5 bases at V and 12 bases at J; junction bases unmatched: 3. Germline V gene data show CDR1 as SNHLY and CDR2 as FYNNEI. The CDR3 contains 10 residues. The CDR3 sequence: CASSQTGPFF. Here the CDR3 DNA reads TGTGCCAGCAGTCAGACAGGGCCTTTCTTT.

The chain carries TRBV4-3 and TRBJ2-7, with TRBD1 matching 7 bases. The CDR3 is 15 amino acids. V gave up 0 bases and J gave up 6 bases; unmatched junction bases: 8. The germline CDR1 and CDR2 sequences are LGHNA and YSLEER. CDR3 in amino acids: CASSQDRTGVSEQYF. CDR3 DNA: TGCGCCAGCAGCCAAGATAGGACAGGTGTATCCGAGCAGTACTTC.

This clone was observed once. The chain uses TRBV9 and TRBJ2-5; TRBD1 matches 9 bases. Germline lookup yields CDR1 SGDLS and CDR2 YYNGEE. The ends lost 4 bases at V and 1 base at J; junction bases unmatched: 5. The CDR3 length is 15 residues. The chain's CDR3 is CASSRLDRGQETQYF. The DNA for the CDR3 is TGTGCCAGCAGCCGACTGGACAGGGGCCAAGAGACCCAGTACTTC. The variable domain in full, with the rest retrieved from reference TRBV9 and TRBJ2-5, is DSGVTQTPKHLITATGQRVTLRCSPRSGDLSVYWYQQSLDQGLQFLIQYYNGEERAKGNILERFSAQQFPDLHSELNLSSLELGDSALYFCASSRLDRGQETQYFGPGTRLLVL.

The CDR3 sequence is CASSASGSLSYEQYF. CDR3 coding DNA: TGTGCCAGCAGCGCGAGCGGGAGTCTTTCCTACGAGCAGTACTTC. This chain connects TRBV5-5 to TRBJ2-7, with 8 nucleotides matching TRBD2. CDR1 SGHKS and CDR2 YYEKEE come from the germline V gene (reference sequence). The CDR3 is made up of 15 amino acids. Unmatched junction bases numbered 7, after V lost 4 bases and J lost 1 base.

The CDR3 DNA is TGTGCCATCAGTGAGCCCCGGACAGGGGCCTCCTATGGCTACACCTTC. This sequence encodes CAISEPRTGASYGYTF. The V gene is TRBV10-3, the J gene TRBJ1-2; 9 bases are a match to TRBD1. CDR3 length: 16 residues. Germline CDR1 and CDR2: ENHRY and SYGVKD. V lost 2 bases, J lost 4 bases, and 8 bases stayed unmatched.

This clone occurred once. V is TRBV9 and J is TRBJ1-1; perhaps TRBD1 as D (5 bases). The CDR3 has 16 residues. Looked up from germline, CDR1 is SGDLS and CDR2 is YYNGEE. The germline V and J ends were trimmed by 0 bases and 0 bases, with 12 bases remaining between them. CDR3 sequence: CASSVVGGRLNTEAFF. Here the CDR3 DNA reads TGTGCCAGCAGCGTAGTCGGGGGTCGGCTGAACACTGAAGCTTTCTTT.

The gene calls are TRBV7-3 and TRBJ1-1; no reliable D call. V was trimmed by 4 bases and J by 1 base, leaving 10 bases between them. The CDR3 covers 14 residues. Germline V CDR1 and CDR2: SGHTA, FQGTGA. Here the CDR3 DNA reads TGTGCCAGCAGCTCCCTGGGCCGGAACACTGAAGCTTTCTTT. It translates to CASSSLGRNTEAFF.

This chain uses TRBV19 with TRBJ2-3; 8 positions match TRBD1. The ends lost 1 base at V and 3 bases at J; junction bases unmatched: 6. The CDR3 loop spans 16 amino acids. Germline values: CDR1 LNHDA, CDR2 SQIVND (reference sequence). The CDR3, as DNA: TGTGCCAGTAGTATAGCCCCAGGGGGCAGGACAGATACGCAGTATTTT. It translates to CASSIAPGGRTDTQYF.

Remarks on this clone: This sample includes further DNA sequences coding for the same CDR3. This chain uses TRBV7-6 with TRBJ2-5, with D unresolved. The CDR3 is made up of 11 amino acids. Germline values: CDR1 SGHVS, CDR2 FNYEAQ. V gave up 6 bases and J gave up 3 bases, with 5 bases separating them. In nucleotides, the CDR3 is TGTGCCAGCAGTCCAAAAGAGACCCAGTACTTC. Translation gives CASSPKETQYF. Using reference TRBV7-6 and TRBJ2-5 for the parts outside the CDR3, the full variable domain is GAGVSQSPRYKVTKRGQDVALRCDPISGHVSLYWYRQALGQGPEFLTYFNYEAQQDKSGLPNDRFSAERPEGSISTLTIQRTEQRDSAMYRCASSPKETQYFGPGTRLLVL.

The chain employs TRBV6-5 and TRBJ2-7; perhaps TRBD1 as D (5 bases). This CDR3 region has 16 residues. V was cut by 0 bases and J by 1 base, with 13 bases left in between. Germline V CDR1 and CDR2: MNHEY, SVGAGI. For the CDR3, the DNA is TGTGCCAGCAGTTACTCGAGGTTGGCAGGGTCCTACGAGCAGTACTTC. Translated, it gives CASSYSRLAGSYEQYF.

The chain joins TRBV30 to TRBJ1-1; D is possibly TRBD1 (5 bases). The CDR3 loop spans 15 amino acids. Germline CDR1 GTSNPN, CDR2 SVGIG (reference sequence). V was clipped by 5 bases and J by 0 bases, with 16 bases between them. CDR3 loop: CAWSPGWSMNTEAFF. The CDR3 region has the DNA TGTGCCTGGTCGCCAGGGTGGAGCATGAACACTGAAGCTTTCTTT. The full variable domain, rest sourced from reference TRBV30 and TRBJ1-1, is SQTIHQWPATLVQPVGSPLSLECTVEGTSNPNLYWYRQAAGRGLQLLFYSVGIGQISSEVPQNLSASRPQDRQFILSSKKLLLSDSGFYLCAWSPGWSMNTEAFFGQGTRLTVV.

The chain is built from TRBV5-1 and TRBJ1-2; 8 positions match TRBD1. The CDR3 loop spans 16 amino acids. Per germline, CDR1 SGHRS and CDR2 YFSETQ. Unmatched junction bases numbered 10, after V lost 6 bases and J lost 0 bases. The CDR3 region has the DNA TGCGCCAGCAAGACGGAAACAGGGGGATCTAACTATGGCTACACCTTC. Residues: CASKTETGGSNYGYTF.

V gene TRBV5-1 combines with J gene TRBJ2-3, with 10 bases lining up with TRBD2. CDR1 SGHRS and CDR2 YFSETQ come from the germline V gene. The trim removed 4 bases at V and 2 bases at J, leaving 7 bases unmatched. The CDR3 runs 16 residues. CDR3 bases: TGCGCCAGCAGCAGCAAACTAGCGGGGATCACAGATACGCAGTATTTT. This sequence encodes CASSSKLAGITDTQYF.

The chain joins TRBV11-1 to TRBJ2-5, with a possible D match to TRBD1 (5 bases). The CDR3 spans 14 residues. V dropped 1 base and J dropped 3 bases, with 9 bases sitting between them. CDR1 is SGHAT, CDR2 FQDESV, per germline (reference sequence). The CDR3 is CASSLENRKETQYF. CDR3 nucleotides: TGTGCCAGCAGCTTAGAGAACAGGAAAGAGACCCAGTACTTC.

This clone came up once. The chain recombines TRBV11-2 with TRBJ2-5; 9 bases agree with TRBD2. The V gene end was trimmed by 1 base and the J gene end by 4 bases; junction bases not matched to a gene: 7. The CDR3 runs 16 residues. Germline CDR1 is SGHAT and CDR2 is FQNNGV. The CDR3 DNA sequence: TGTGCCAGCAGCTTAGGGGGTAGCGGGAGCACAGAGACCCAGTACTTC. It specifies CASSLGGSGSTETQYF.

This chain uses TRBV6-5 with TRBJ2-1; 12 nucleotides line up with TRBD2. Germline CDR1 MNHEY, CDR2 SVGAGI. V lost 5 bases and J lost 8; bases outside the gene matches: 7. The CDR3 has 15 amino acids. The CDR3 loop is CASSAASGRADEQFF. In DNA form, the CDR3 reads TGTGCCAGCAGTGCGGCTAGCGGGAGGGCGGATGAGCAGTTCTTC.

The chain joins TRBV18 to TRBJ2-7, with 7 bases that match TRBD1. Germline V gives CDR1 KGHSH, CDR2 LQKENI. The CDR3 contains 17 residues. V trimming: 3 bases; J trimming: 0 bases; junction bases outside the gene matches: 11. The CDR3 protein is CASSPSAQGVNSYEQYF. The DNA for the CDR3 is TGTGCCAGCTCACCGTCGGCCCAGGGGGTAAACTCCTACGAGCAGTACTTC.

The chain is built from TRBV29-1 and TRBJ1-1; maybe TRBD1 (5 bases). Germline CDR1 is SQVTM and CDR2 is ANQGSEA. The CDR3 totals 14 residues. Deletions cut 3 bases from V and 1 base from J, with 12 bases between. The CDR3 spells CSVDFAGPNTEAFF. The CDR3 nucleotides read TGCAGCGTTGATTTCGCAGGGCCGAACACTGAAGCTTTCTTT.

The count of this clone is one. CDR3 DNA sequence: TGTGCCAGCAGCTTTTCTTCCAGACAAGAGACCCAGTACTTC. Translation: CASSFSSRQETQYF. The chain links TRBV7-9 to TRBJ2-5; D gene ambiguous. With 3 bases removed from V and 2 bases from J, the gap between germline ends came to 10 bases. This CDR3 is 14 amino acids long. Germline values: CDR1 SEHNR, CDR2 FQNEAQ (reference sequence).

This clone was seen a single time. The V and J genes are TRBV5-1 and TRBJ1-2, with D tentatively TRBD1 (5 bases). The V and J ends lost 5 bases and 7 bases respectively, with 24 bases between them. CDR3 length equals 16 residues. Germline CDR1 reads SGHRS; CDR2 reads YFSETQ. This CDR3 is CASSPRDSFVPGGYTF. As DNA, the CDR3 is TGCGCCAGCAGTCCCCGTGACAGCTTCGTCCCCGGTGGCTACACCTTC.

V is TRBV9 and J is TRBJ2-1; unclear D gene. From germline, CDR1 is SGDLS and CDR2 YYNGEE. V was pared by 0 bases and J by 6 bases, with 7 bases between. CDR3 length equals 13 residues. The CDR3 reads CASSVVSGNEQFF. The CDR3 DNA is TGTGCCAGCAGCGTAGTGTCCGGCAATGAGCAGTTCTTC.

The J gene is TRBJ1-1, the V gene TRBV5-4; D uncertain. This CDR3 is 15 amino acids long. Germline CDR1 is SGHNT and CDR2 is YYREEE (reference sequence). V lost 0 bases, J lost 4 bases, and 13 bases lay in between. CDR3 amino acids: CASSLGAAAVTEAFF. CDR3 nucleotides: TGTGCCAGCAGCTTGGGTGCAGCGGCGGTCACTGAAGCTTTCTTT.

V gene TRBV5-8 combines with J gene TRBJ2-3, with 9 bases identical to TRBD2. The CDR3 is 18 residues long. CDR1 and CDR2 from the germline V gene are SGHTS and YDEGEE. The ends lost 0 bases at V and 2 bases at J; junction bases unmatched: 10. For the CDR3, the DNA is TGTGCCAGCAGCTTGGCCGACGGGCTAGCGGGGATCACAGATACGCAGTATTTT. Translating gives CASSLADGLAGITDTQYF.

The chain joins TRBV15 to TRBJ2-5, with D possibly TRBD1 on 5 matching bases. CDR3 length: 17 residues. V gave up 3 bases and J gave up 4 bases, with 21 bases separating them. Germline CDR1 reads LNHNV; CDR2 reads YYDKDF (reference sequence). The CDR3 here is CATSSTITGRGLETQYF. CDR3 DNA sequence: TGTGCCACCAGCAGTACTATCACAGGAAGGGGTTTAGAGACCCAGTACTTC.

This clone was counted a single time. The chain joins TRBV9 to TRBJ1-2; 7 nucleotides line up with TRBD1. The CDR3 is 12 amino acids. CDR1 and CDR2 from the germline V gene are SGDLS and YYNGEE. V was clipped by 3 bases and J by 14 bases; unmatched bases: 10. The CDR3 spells CASSGSDRAPTF. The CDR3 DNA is TGTGCCAGCAGCGGATCTGACAGGGCCCCGACCTTC.

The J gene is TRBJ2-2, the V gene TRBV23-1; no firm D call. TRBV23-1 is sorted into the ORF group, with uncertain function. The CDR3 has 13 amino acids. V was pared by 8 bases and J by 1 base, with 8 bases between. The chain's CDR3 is CASPTENTGELFF. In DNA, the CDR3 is TGCGCCAGCCCGACTGAGAACACCGGGGAGCTGTTTTTT.

This CDR3 is CASSVAGISDTQYF. Written as DNA, the CDR3 is TGTGCCAGCAGCGTAGCCGGGATTAGTGATACGCAGTATTTT. This sequence joins TRBV9 and TRBJ2-3; D might be TRBD2 (5 bases). Trimming pared 0 bases from V and 6 bases from J, leaving 11 bases between. The CDR3 covers 14 residues. CDR1 and CDR2 from the germline V gene are SGDLS and YYNGEE.